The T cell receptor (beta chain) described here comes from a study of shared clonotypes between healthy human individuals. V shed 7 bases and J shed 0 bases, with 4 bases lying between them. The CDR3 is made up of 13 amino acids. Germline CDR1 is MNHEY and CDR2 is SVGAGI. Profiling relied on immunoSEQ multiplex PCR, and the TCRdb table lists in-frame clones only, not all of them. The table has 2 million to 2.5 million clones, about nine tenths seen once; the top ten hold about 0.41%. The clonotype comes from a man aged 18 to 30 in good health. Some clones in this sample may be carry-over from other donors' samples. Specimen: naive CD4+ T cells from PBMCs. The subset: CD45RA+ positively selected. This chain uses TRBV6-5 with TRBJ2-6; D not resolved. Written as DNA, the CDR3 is TGTGCCAGCACGGCCTCTGGGGCCAACGTCCTGACTTTC. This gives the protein CASTASGANVLTF.